These 6 T cell receptor beta chains were sequenced from one sample in a study of blood T cells in healthy people across ages. With a J-beta primer mix and a sample-barcoded 5' primer, a second PCR ran about 7 to 12 cycles. TCRdb ran MiXCR on the 5' RACE reads and lists one entry per CDR3 protein. The sample lists 1.5 million to 2 million distinct CDR3 sequences; roughly 28% were seen once. Material for sequencing was blood. Every receptor here comes from a woman in her twenties or thirties in good health.

V usage is TRBV29-1 and J usage is TRBJ2-6, with D possibly called TRBD1 or TRBD2 (5 bases each). The CDR3 sequence is 13 residues long. Germline-derived CDR1 and CDR2 are SQVTM and ANQGSEA. The CDR3 DNA follows: TGCGCCGTCGGGGCTGTGAGGGCCAACGTCCTGACTTTC. Its protein is CAVGAVRANVLTF.

This clonotype was seen a single time. The chain is built from TRBV12-3 or TRBV12-4 and TRBJ2-3; D is ambiguous. The CDR3 covers 14 residues. Trimming pared 3 bases from V and 0 bases from J, leaving 7 bases between. The chain's CDR3 is CASSFGISTDTQYF. Written as DNA, the CDR3 is TGTGCCAGCAGTTTTGGGATAAGCACAGATACGCAGTATTTT.

This clonotype occurred a few times. This chain joins TRBV7-2 and TRBJ1-2; D is ambiguous. Germline assignment: CDR1 SGHTA and CDR2 FQGNSA. The V gene lost 2 bases and the J gene lost 4 bases, with 14 bases spanning the gap. The CDR3 contains 15 residues. The CDR3: CASSLLFAGGYGYTF. Written as DNA, the CDR3 is TGTGCCAGCAGCTTACTTTTTGCAGGAGGCTATGGCTACACCTTC.

This clonotype was seen only a few times. The V gene is TRBV7-9, the J gene TRBJ1-6; TRBD1 matches 7 bases. Germline-derived CDR1 and CDR2 are SEHNR and FQNEAQ (reference sequence). The CDR3 length is 16 residues. With 4 bases clipped from V and 3 bases from J, the junction kept 6 bases outside the gene matches. The CDR3 region is CASSSQPGGYNSPLHF. The CDR3 region has the DNA TGTGCCAGCAGCTCGCAGCCAGGGGGCTATAATTCACCCCTCCACTTT.

V is TRBV11-2 and J is TRBJ2-3; D remains unclear. This CDR3 comprises 12 residues. The germline CDR1 and CDR2 sequences are SGHAT and FQNNGV. Trimming took off 7 bases at V and 8 bases at J, with 13 bases between the two ends. CDR3 in amino acids: CASTSSLGTQYF. The CDR3 region has the DNA TGTGCCAGCACGTCCTCCCTTGGTACGCAGTATTTT.

This clonotype was counted between two and nine times. This chain connects TRBV27 to TRBJ2-7, with TRBD1 identical over 10 bases. The germline V gene encodes CDR1 MNHEY and CDR2 SMNVEV (reference sequence). The CDR3 has 15 residues. The junction had 7 bases not matched to a gene; V was cut back by 6 bases and J by 2 bases. CDR3 nucleotide sequence: TGTGCCAGCAGAACCGGGACAGGGGTCCCCTACGAGCAGTACTTC. It translates to CASRTGTGVPYEQYF.